The T cell receptor beta chain under discussion was sequenced for a study of hypomethylating agent response in myelodysplastic syndrome. This CDR3 spans 15 amino acids. Deletions cut 2 bases from V and 8 bases from J, with 15 bases between. Germline CDR1 and CDR2: SGHTA and FQGNSA. Turning to this clone: Its target is unknown.

The method was immunoSEQ multiplex PCR; TCRdb's version includes in-frame clones alone and lacks a portion of them. The top ten hold 8% to 11% of the sample, which has roughly 5,400 clones, about 90% seen once. Overall study results and limits: Across all patients and within response groups, hypomethylating treatment left richness, diversity and clonality without significant change.

The TCR sequence derives from a human donor with myelodysplastic syndrome. The material sequenced was bone marrow, taken before or after starting hypomethylating agent treatment for myelodysplastic syndrome (not recorded which). J is TRBJ1-4 and V is TRBV7-2; D possibly corresponds to TRBD1 (5 bases). In DNA, the CDR3 is TGTGCCAGCAGCTTATCCTCGGGGGATCGGGAAAAACTGTTTTTT. Encoded protein: CASSLSSGDREKLFF.